The 2 T cell receptor beta chains given below trace back to one sample, sequenced in a study of identifying expanded T cells in peripheral blood. Assay: immunoSEQ multiplex PCR; the TCRdb copy retains only in-frame clones and omits some. The sample contains approximately 81,000 clones, roughly 84% of which appear only once. The sample comprised blood. The receptors here all came from a person aged 18 to 70 in good health.

This chain connects TRBV19 to TRBJ2-7, with 8 bases fitting TRBD2. The length of the CDR3 is 16 residues. V shed 1 base and J 0 bases; nucleotides not matched to a gene: 5. Germline V CDR1 and CDR2: LNHDA, SQIVND (reference sequence). The CDR3 loop is CASSIGPSGLSYEQYF. DNA of the CDR3: TGTGCCAGTAGTATAGGTCCTAGCGGGCTCTCCTACGAGCAGTACTTC.

The CDR3 reads CAASQGLGGNEQFF. The CDR3 bases are TGCGCCGCAAGTCAAGGACTAGGAGGCAATGAGCAGTTCTTC. The chain couples TRBV4-3 to TRBJ2-1; TRBD2 matches 7 bases. V gave up 11 bases and J gave up 6 bases; unmatched junction bases: 13. Per germline, CDR1 LGHNA and CDR2 YSLEER. The CDR3 is made up of 14 amino acids.